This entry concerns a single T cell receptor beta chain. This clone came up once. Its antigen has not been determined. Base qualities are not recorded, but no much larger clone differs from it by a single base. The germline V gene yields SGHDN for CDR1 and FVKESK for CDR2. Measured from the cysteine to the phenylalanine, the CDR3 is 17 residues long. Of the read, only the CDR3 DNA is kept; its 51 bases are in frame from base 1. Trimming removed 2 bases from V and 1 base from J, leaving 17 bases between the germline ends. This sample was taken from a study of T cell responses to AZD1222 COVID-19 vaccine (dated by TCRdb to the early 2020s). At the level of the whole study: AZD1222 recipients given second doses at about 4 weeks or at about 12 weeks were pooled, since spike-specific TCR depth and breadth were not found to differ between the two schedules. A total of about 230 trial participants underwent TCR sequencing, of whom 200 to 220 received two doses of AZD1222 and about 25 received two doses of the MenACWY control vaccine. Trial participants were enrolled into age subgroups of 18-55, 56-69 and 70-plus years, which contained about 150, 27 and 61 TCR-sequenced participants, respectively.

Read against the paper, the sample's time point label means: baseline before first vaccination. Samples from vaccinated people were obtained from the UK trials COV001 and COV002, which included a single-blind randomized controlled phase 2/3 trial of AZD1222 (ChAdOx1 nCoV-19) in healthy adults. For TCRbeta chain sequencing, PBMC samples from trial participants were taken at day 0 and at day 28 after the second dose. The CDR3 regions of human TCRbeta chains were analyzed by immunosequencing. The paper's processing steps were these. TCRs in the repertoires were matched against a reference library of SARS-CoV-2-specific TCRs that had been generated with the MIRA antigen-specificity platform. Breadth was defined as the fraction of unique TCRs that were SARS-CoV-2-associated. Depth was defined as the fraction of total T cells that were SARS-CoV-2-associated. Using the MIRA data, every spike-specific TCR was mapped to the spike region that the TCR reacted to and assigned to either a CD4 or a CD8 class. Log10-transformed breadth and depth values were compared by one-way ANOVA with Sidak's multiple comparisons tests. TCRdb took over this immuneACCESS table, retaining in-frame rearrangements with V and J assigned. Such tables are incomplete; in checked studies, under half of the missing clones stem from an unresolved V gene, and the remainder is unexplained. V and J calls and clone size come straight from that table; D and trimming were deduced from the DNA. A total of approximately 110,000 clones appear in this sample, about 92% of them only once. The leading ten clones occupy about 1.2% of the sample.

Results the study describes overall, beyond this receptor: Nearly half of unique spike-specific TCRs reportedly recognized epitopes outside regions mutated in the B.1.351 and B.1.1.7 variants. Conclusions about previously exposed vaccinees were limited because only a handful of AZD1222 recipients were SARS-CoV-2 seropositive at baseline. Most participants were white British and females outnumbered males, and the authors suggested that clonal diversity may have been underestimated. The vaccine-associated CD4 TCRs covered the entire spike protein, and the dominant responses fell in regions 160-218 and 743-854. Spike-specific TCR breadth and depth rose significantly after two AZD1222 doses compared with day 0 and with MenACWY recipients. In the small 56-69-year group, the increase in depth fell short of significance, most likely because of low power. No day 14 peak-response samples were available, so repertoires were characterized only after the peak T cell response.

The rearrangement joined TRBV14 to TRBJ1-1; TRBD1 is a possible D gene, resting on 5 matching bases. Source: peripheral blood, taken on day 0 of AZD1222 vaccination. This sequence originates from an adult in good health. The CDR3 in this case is CASSQRGRALGNTEAFF. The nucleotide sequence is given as TGTGCCAGCAGCCAAAGGGGAAGGGCCCTTGGGAACACTGAAGCTTTCTTT.